This TCR beta chain emerged from a study of T cell changes during pregnancy in multiple sclerosis. Sequencing used immunoSEQ multiplex PCR; TCRdb keeps in-frame clones, though not all of them. The sample has some 68,000 clones, 92% seen once. This sequence was found in a female donor in good health, enrolled as a control in a pregnancy study. The sample in question was peripheral blood, obtained in the second trimester of pregnancy.

In nucleotides, the CDR3 is TGCGCCAGCAGCTTGGGACTAGCGGGGGACTACGAGCAGTACTTC. This encodes CASSLGLAGDYEQYF. The chain is built from TRBV5-1 and TRBJ2-7, with TRBD2 matching over 12 bases. V shed 0 bases and J 3 bases; nucleotides not matched to a gene: 1. Germline CDR1 SGHRS, CDR2 YFSETQ. The CDR3 sequence is 15 residues long.